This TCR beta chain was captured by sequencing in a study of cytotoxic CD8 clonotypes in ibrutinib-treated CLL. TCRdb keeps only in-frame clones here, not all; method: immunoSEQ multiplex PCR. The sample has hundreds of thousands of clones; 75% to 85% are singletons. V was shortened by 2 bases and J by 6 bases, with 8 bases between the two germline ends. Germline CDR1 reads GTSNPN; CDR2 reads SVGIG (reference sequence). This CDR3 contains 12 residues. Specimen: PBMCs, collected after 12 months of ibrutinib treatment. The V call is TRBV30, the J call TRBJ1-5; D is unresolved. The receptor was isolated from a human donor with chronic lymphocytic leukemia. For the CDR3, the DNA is TGTGCCTGGAGTCCCTCGGGTCAGCCCCAGCATTTT. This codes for CAWSPSGQPQHF.